These 8 T cell receptor beta chains were all obtained from the same sample, sequenced in a study of cytomegalovirus exposure and HLA in healthy donors. The study ran its PCR with 60 Vbeta and 13 Jbeta primers. Assay: immunoSEQ multiplex PCR; the TCRdb copy retains only in-frame clones and omits some. Of under 130,000 clones in the sample, roughly 13% are singletons; the top ten hold roughly 15%. The material sequenced was PBMCs. The receptors stem from a man aged 35-49 years in good health and CMV-seropositive.

In this sample, this clone turned up a few times. V usage is TRBV4-3 and J usage is TRBJ1-4, with 10 nucleotides matching TRBD1. CDR3 length equals 15 residues. With 3 bases clipped from V and 5 bases from J, the junction kept 3 bases outside the gene matches. Germline assignment: CDR1 LGHNA and CDR2 YSLEER. The chain's CDR3 is CASSQGDRGNEKLFF. CDR3 nucleotides: TGCGCCAGCAGCCAGGGGGACAGGGGAAATGAAAAACTGTTTTTT.

This clone was observed a few times. The chain joins TRBV19 to TRBJ1-2; TRBD1 matches 7 bases. The junction had 9 bases not matched to a gene; V was cut back by 0 bases and J by 8 bases. CDR3 size: 15 residues. Germline V lookup: CDR1 LNHDA, CDR2 SQIVND (reference sequence). The CDR3 is CASSIEGQSFFGYTF. The CDR3 DNA reads as TGTGCCAGTAGTATAGAGGGACAGTCGTTCTTCGGCTACACCTTC.

This chain links TRBV14 with TRBJ1-5; D is undetermined. Germline CDR1 SGHDN, CDR2 FVKESK. The CDR3 runs to 12 residues. The V and J ends lost 3 bases and 7 bases respectively, with 7 bases between them. The CDR3: CASSHLSQPQHF. CDR3 DNA sequence: TGTGCCAGCAGCCACTTATCCCAGCCCCAGCATTTT.

This chain joins TRBV25-1 and TRBJ1-3, with D perhaps TRBD1 (5 bases). The CDR3 has 16 amino acids. Germline V gene data show CDR1 as MGHDK and CDR2 as SYGVNS. V shed 8 bases and J shed 0 bases, with 17 bases lying between them. As DNA, the CDR3 is TGTGCCAGCTCCTATGAAGGTAGGGGCTCTGGAAACACCATATATTTT. Amino acid sequence: CASSYEGRGSGNTIYF.

The V call is TRBV19, the J call TRBJ2-1; D possibly corresponds to TRBD1 (5 bases). Germline CDR1 reads LNHDA; CDR2 reads SQIVND (reference sequence). The CDR3 runs 10 residues. The DNA for the CDR3 is TGTGATGGGGCCGACAATGAGCAGTTCTTC. This sequence encodes CDGADNEQFF.

In this sample, this clone turned up a few times. V gene TRBV27 combines with J gene TRBJ2-1; TRBD2 aligns across 15 bases. Germline V CDR1 and CDR2: MNHEY, SMNVEV (reference sequence). The CDR3 extends over 19 amino acids. Germline trimming cut 5 bases from V and 1 base from J; bases unmatched to any gene: 9. CDR3 region: CASSASGTSGRLSYNEQFF. In nucleotides, the CDR3 is TGTGCCAGCAGTGCCTCCGGGACTAGCGGGAGGCTTTCCTACAATGAGCAGTTCTTC.

The chain employs TRBV28 and TRBJ2-3, with 13 positions matching TRBD2. Germline V gene data show CDR1 as MDHEN and CDR2 as SYDVKM. The CDR3 is 18 amino acids. V trimming: 5 bases; J trimming: 1 base; junction bases outside the gene matches: 9. The CDR3 DNA follows: TGTGCCAGCAGTCCCCTGCGGACTAGCGGGAGACGCACAGATACGCAGTATTTT. Amino acid sequence: CASSPLRTSGRRTDTQYF.

The rearrangement links TRBV5-3 to TRBJ2-3, with 7 nucleotides matching TRBD2. TRBV5-3 qualifies as an ORF whose function is uncertain. The CDR3 consists of 18 residues. After removal of 1 base from V and 4 bases from J, the junction contained 15 bases not matched to a gene. CDR3 residues: CARSLTIGRVSGPDTQYF. Here the CDR3 DNA reads TGTGCCAGAAGCTTGACTATAGGGAGGGTAAGTGGCCCAGATACGCAGTATTTT.